A selection of T cell receptor beta chains follows, all from one sample in a study of blood T cell repertoires in COVID-19. The protocol was immunoSEQ multiplex PCR, while the TCRdb copy is restricted to in-frame clones and leaves out a portion. This table holds 410,000 or so clones, approximately 91% found once. Sequencing input: peripheral blood. These receptor sequences come from a woman aged 40-49 years with COVID-19, enrolled during active disease. Each CDR3 is given with its conserved first and last residue. Fields, in order: D gene, clone size, J gene, V gene, CDR3 DNA, CDR3 protein. The D gene is left open where the match is weak. Clone size appears in some rows only: once, few, many, or a class for an expanded clone.

D: -; size: -; J: TRBJ1-5; V: TRBV19; DNA: TGTGCCAGTAGGAGGGCGGATAGCAATCAGCCCCAGCATTTT; CDR3: CASRRADSNQPQHF
D: TRBD1; size: -; J: TRBJ2-2; V: TRBV27; DNA: TGTGCCAGCAGTCTCTGGGACAGGTACACCGGGGAGCTGTTTTTT; CDR3: CASSLWDRYTGELFF
D: -; size: -; J: TRBJ1-2; V: TRBV20-1; DNA: TGCAGTGCTAGTTTCGGTGGGGCGAATGGCTACACCTTC; CDR3: CSASFGGANGYTF
D: -; size: -; J: TRBJ2-2; V: TRBV30; DNA: TGTGCCTGCTCCCGGGATACGAACACCGGGGAGCTGTTTTTT; CDR3: CACSRDTNTGELFF
D: -; size: -; J: TRBJ2-7; V: TRBV5-1; DNA: TGCGCCAGCAGCTTTGGTTTCAGTGAGCAGTACTTC; CDR3: CASSFGFSEQYF
D: TRBD2; size: -; J: TRBJ2-1; V: TRBV4-3; DNA: TGCGCCAGCAGCCAAGCTGGGGGTAGCGGGGGGATCTACAATGAGCAGTTCTTC; CDR3: CASSQAGGSGGIYNEQFF
D: -; size: -; J: TRBJ2-7; V: TRBV20-1; DNA: TGCAGTGCTAGCGGTAGCGACGAGCAGTACTTC; CDR3: CSASGSDEQYF
D: -; size: -; J: TRBJ2-2; V: TRBV5-6; DNA: TGTGCCAGCAGCCTCTCCTACGGGGAGCTGTTTTTT; CDR3: CASSLSYGELFF
D: TRBD1; size: -; J: TRBJ1-1; V: TRBV19; DNA: TGTGCCAGTTCAAGGACAGGGGGTGTCATGAACACTGAAGCTTTCTTT; CDR3: CASSRTGGVMNTEAFF
D: -; size: -; J: TRBJ1-1; V: TRBV7-9; DNA: TGTGCCAGCAGCTGGACACTACAGAACACTGAAGCTTTCTTT; CDR3: CASSWTLQNTEAFF
D: TRBD1; size: few; J: TRBJ1-5; V: TRBV7-8; DNA: TGTGCCAGCAGCTCGAGCCTCTCAGGGGGTGGTCAGCCCCAGCATTTT; CDR3: CASSSSLSGGGQPQHF
D: -; size: -; J: TRBJ2-3; V: TRBV18; DNA: TGTGCCAGCTCACCACTTCCTAGAGATACGCAGTATTTT; CDR3: CASSPLPRDTQYF
D: TRBD1; size: -; J: TRBJ1-1; V: TRBV19; DNA: TGTGCCAGTAGTATCTTGGCGACAGGGAAGAACACTGAAGCTTTCTTT; CDR3: CASSILATGKNTEAFF
D: TRBD2; size: -; J: TRBJ2-2; V: TRBV4-1; DNA: TGCGCCAGCAGGACTAGCGGGGGGGCCGGGGAGCTGTTTTTT; CDR3: CASRTSGGAGELFF
D: -; size: -; J: TRBJ2-5; V: TRBV28; DNA: TGTGCCAGCAGTTTATTTCGACTAGGGGGGGACCTCCAAGAGACCCAGTACTTC; CDR3: CASSLFRLGGDLQETQYF
D: TRBD2; size: -; J: TRBJ2-5; V: TRBV4-3; DNA: TGCGCCAGCAGCCAAGGTCTAGCGGGAGTAGAGACCCAGTACTTC; CDR3: CASSQGLAGVETQYF
D: -; size: -; J: TRBJ1-1; V: TRBV5-6; DNA: TGTGCCAGCAGCGGGTTGGGACTTAACATGAACACTGAAGCTTTCTTT; CDR3: CASSGLGLNMNTEAFF
D: TRBD1; size: -; J: TRBJ1-4; V: TRBV30; DNA: TGTGCCTGGAGCCGGGACAGGGGGAATGAAAAACTGTTTTTT; CDR3: CAWSRDRGNEKLFF
D: -; size: -; J: TRBJ1-1; V: TRBV6-5; DNA: TGTGCCAGCAGTCGCTCGGGGGGGAAAGCTTTCTTT; CDR3: CASSRSGGKAFF
D: -; size: -; J: TRBJ2-7; V: TRBV6-1; DNA: TGTGCCAGCAGTGAAGCGGACATCCCGGCAGGGGAGCAGTACTTC; CDR3: CASSEADIPAGEQYF
D: TRBD2; size: once; J: TRBJ2-7; V: TRBV6-2/TRBV6-3; DNA: TGTGCCAGCAGCCTGACTAGCGGGAGGCTCTACGAGCAGTACTTC; CDR3: CASSLTSGRLYEQYF
D: -; size: -; J: TRBJ1-2; V: TRBV6-2/TRBV6-3; DNA: TGTGCCAGCAGTCCCTACGACAGGTTCTATGGCTACACCTTC; CDR3: CASSPYDRFYGYTF
D: TRBD1; size: -; J: TRBJ2-2; V: TRBV5-4; DNA: TGTGCCAGCAGTTCCAGGGGGCGGGGCACCGGGGAGCTGTTTTTT; CDR3: CASSSRGRGTGELFF
D: TRBD2; size: -; J: TRBJ2-1; V: TRBV27; DNA: TGTGCCAGCACCCAACCTAAAGCGGGACGCTCCTACAATGAGCAGTTCTTC; CDR3: CASTQPKAGRSYNEQFF
D: -; size: -; J: TRBJ1-3; V: TRBV18; DNA: TGTGCCAGCTCACCAAATACGGGGTTCTACGGAAACACCATATATTTT; CDR3: CASSPNTGFYGNTIYF
D: -; size: -; J: TRBJ1-1; V: TRBV28; DNA: TGTGCCAGCAGCGCCCCGGGGGAGAACACTGAAGCTTTCTTT; CDR3: CASSAPGENTEAFF
D: TRBD1; size: -; J: TRBJ1-3; V: TRBV5-4; DNA: TGTGCCAGCCGGGACAGGGGGAGTGGCACCATATATTTT; CDR3: CASRDRGSGTIYF
D: TRBD1; size: -; J: TRBJ1-5; V: TRBV13; DNA: TGTGCCAGCAGCTTAGGCAGACAGGGAGGTTGGAATCAGCCCCAGCATTTT; CDR3: CASSLGRQGGWNQPQHF
D: -; size: -; J: TRBJ2-7; V: TRBV28; DNA: TGTGCCAGCAGTTCCTCGACTAGTTTTCGCTACGAGCAGTACTTC; CDR3: CASSSSTSFRYEQYF
D: -; size: -; J: TRBJ1-2; V: TRBV9; DNA: TGTGCCAGCAGCGGTCCGGTGACTAACTATGGCTACACCTTC; CDR3: CASSGPVTNYGYTF
D: -; size: -; J: TRBJ1-2; V: TRBV10-3; DNA: TGTGCCATCGGGGAGCCGGCCGGGGCTAACTATGGCTACACCTTC; CDR3: CAIGEPAGANYGYTF
D: -; size: -; J: TRBJ1-3; V: TRBV6-5; DNA: TGTGCCAGCAGGCAGGGCTCTGGAAACACCATATATTTT; CDR3: CASRQGSGNTIYF
D: -; size: -; J: TRBJ1-1; V: TRBV19; DNA: TGTGCCAGTAGTACCCCGTCGCGTGAAGCTTTCTTT; CDR3: CASSTPSREAFF
D: TRBD1; size: -; J: TRBJ1-4; V: TRBV18; DNA: TGTGCCAGCTCACTTTTTTTACCGGGACAGGGAGTTGAAAAACTGTTTTTT; CDR3: CASSLFLPGQGVEKLFF
D: TRBD1; size: -; J: TRBJ1-2; V: TRBV5-5; DNA: TGTGCCAGCAGCCCCTTTAGGACAGGGAGTAACTATGGCTACACCTTC; CDR3: CASSPFRTGSNYGYTF
D: TRBD1; size: -; J: TRBJ1-5; V: TRBV7-9; DNA: TGTGCCAGCAGCTTAACAGGGGTTGAGCAGCCCCAGCATTTT; CDR3: CASSLTGVEQPQHF
D: TRBD1; size: -; J: TRBJ1-2; V: TRBV29-1; DNA: TGCAGCGTTGAAGGACAGGGTAGTGGCTACACCTTC; CDR3: CSVEGQGSGYTF
D: TRBD1; size: -; J: TRBJ2-7; V: TRBV3-1/TRBV3-2; DNA: TGTGCCAGCGGGACAGGGGTTTACGAGCAGTACTTC; CDR3: CASGTGVYEQYF
D: -; size: -; J: TRBJ2-3; V: TRBV5-1; DNA: TGCGCCAGCACCCCGGAGGGGGCGGTTACGCAGTATTTT; CDR3: CASTPEGAVTQYF
D: -; size: -; J: TRBJ1-4; V: TRBV5-1; DNA: TGCGCCAGCAGACCGGGACAAACCTCCTCAACTAATGAAAAACTGTTTTTT; CDR3: CASRPGQTSSTNEKLFF
D: -; size: -; J: TRBJ1-2; V: TRBV4-3; DNA: TGCGCCAGCAGCCAAGATACGGAGAACTATGGCTACACCTTC; CDR3: CASSQDTENYGYTF
D: TRBD1; size: -; J: TRBJ1-5; V: TRBV6-2/TRBV6-3; DNA: TGTGCCAGCAGCTATACGGGGACAGGCAATCAGCCCCAGCATTTT; CDR3: CASSYTGTGNQPQHF
D: TRBD1; size: -; J: TRBJ2-7; V: TRBV28; DNA: TGTGCCAGCAGTTTATTTCTTAGTGACAGGGGGCGAGACGAGCAGTACTTC; CDR3: CASSLFLSDRGRDEQYF
D: -; size: -; J: TRBJ1-1; V: TRBV6-2/TRBV6-3; DNA: TGTGCCAGCAGTTTCGGGAACACTGAAGCTTTCTTT; CDR3: CASSFGNTEAFF
D: TRBD2; size: once; J: TRBJ2-1; V: TRBV5-1; DNA: TGCGCCAGCAGCCACGGACTAGCGGGAGTAGGTGAGCAGTTCTTC; CDR3: CASSHGLAGVGEQFF
D: -; size: many; J: TRBJ1-4; V: TRBV5-1; DNA: TGCGCCAGCAGCTTGGTTCCGGGAACCTCAACTAATGAAAAACTGTTTTTT; CDR3: CASSLVPGTSTNEKLFF
D: TRBD1; size: -; J: TRBJ2-7; V: TRBV28; DNA: TGTGCCAGCGGCGGACAGGGAAGATCCTACGAGCAGTACTTC; CDR3: CASGGQGRSYEQYF
D: TRBD1; size: once; J: TRBJ1-1; V: TRBV18; DNA: TGTGCCAGCTCACCAGGACAGGGGGCGGCGAACACTGAAGCTTTCTTT; CDR3: CASSPGQGAANTEAFF
D: -; size: -; J: TRBJ1-1; V: TRBV6-5; DNA: TGTGCCAGCAGTTACAACAGCGGAGGAGTGAACACTGAAGCTTTCTTT; CDR3: CASSYNSGGVNTEAFF
D: -; size: -; J: TRBJ1-5; V: TRBV4-2; DNA: TGTGCCAGCAGCCAAGATTCAGCCAGGCAGAACCTAAATCAGCCCCAGCATTTT; CDR3: CASSQDSARQNLNQPQHF
D: -; size: -; J: TRBJ2-7; V: TRBV6-5; DNA: TGTGCCAGCAGTTGGAGTCGAGGGGGTGCCGCCGAGCAGTACTTC; CDR3: CASSWSRGGAAEQYF
D: -; size: -; J: TRBJ2-2; V: TRBV7-9; DNA: TGTGCCGGAGGGATAACCGGGGAGCTGTTTTTT; CDR3: CAGGITGELFF
D: -; size: -; J: TRBJ1-2; V: TRBV7-8; DNA: TGTGCCAGCAGCTTAGCTGGGAGCCAGTATGGCTACACCTTC; CDR3: CASSLAGSQYGYTF
D: TRBD1; size: -; J: TRBJ1-2; V: TRBV27; DNA: TGTGCCAGCAGTTTATCCACGGGGACAGGGATCGATGGCTACACCTTC; CDR3: CASSLSTGTGIDGYTF
D: -; size: -; J: TRBJ1-1; V: TRBV11-3; DNA: TGTGCCAGCAGTTCGTCAGGCGAGCAGACTGAAGCTTTCTTT; CDR3: CASSSSGEQTEAFF